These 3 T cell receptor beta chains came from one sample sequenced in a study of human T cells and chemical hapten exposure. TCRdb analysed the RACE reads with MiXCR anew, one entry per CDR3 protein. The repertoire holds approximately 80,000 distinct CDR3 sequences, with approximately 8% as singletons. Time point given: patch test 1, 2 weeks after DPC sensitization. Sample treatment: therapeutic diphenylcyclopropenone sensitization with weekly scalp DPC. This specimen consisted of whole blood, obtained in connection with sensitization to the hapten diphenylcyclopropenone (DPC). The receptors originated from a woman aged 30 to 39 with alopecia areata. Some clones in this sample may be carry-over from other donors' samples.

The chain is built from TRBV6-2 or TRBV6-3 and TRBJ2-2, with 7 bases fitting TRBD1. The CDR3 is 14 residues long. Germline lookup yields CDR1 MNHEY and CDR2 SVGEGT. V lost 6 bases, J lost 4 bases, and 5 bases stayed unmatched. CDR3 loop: CASRAGTVTGELFF. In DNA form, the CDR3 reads TGTGCCAGCAGGGCCGGGACAGTCACCGGGGAGCTGTTTTTT.

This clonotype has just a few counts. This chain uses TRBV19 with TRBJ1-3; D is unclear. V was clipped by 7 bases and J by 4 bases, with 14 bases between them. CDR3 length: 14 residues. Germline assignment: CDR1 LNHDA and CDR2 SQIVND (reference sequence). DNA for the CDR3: TGTGCCAGTACCAACCCCGGTCGGGGAAACACCATATATTTT. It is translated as CASTNPGRGNTIYF.

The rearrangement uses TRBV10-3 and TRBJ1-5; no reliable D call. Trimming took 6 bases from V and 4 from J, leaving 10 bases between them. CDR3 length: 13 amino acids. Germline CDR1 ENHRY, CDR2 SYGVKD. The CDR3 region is CAISIDGNQPQHF. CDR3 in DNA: TGTGCCATCAGCATCGACGGTAATCAGCCCCAGCATTTT.